These T cell receptor beta chains were read from a single sample in a study of Graves' ophthalmopathy and Graves' hyperthyroidism. TCRdb re-analysed the multiplex PCR reads in MiXCR, keeping a single row per CDR3 protein. The sample includes about 210,000 distinct CDR3 sequences, 29% seen only once; the top ten take 8.5% to 9.5%. Sequences were obtained from peripheral blood. Receptor source: a man aged 45 to 65 with Graves' ophthalmopathy. The CDR3 runs from the conserved cysteine through the conserved F or W. D genes are given only for firm matches. Size tells how often a clone was seen (once, few, many) or the class of an expanded clone, and some rows leave it out.

D gene	V gene	J gene	clone size	CDR3 DNA	CDR3 protein
-	TRBV12-3/TRBV12-4	TRBJ2-7	many	TGTGCCAGCAGTCCAGGGATCGGCGGGCAGTACTTC	CASSPGIGGQYF
-	TRBV3-1	TRBJ2-7	many	TGTGCCAGCAGCCAAGCGAGCGGGACATCGTACTTC	CASSQASGTSYF
-	TRBV28	TRBJ1-3	once	TGTGCCAGCAGTTTGGGAACCCCTGTCTCTGGAAACACCATATATTTT	CASSLGTPVSGNTIYF
-	TRBV20-1	TRBJ2-7	-	TGCAGTGCTAGAGCCAGATACTACGAGCAGTACTTC	CSARARYYEQYF
TRBD2	TRBV24-1	TRBJ2-7	many	TGTGCCACCAGTGATGCGACTAGCGGGAGGGCCGCTGGCGAGCAGTACTTC	CATSDATSGRAAGEQYF
-	TRBV6-5	TRBJ1-5	-	TGTGCCAGCAGTTACGAGGCAGGAGATAGCAATCAGCCCCAGCATTTT	CASSYEAGDSNQPQHF
-	TRBV6-1	TRBJ1-1	many	TGTGCCAGCGGTGCAGGGAAGTGGAACACTGAAGCTTTCTTT	CASGAGKWNTEAFF
TRBD1	TRBV6-2/TRBV6-3	TRBJ1-2	-	TGTGCCAGCAGTCAGGATACAGGGGGCGGTTATGGCTACACCTTC	CASSQDTGGGYGYTF
TRBD2	TRBV4-1	TRBJ2-7	many	TGCGCCAGCAGCCATGGACTAGCGGACCGTTACGAGCAGTACTTC	CASSHGLADRYEQYF
-	TRBV24-1	TRBJ2-2	many	TGTGCCACCAGTCGAGGGCCCGGGACCGGGGAGCTGTTTTTT	CATSRGPGTGELFF
TRBD2	TRBV27	TRBJ2-5	many	TGTGCCAGCAGCCCGACACTAGCGGGAGTGGAGACCCAGTACTTC	CASSPTLAGVETQYF
TRBD2	TRBV7-8	TRBJ2-7	many	TGTGCCAGCAGCCAACTAGCGGGAGTAGGGGAGCAGTACTTC	CASSQLAGVGEQYF
-	TRBV20-1	TRBJ2-7	many	TGCAGTGCTAGCGGACCTTACGAGCAGTACTTC	CSASGPYEQYF
-	TRBV12-3/TRBV12-4	TRBJ1-6	few	TGTGCCAGCAGTTTAGTAAGAGATTCACCCCTCCACTTT	CASSLVRDSPLHF
-	TRBV7-8	TRBJ2-5	many	TGTGCCAGCAGCGGTCATGCGACCCAGTACTTC	CASSGHATQYF
-	TRBV19	TRBJ1-2	many	TGTGCCAGTCGATCCCCCAAAAGAGACTATGGCTACACCTTC	CASRSPKRDYGYTF